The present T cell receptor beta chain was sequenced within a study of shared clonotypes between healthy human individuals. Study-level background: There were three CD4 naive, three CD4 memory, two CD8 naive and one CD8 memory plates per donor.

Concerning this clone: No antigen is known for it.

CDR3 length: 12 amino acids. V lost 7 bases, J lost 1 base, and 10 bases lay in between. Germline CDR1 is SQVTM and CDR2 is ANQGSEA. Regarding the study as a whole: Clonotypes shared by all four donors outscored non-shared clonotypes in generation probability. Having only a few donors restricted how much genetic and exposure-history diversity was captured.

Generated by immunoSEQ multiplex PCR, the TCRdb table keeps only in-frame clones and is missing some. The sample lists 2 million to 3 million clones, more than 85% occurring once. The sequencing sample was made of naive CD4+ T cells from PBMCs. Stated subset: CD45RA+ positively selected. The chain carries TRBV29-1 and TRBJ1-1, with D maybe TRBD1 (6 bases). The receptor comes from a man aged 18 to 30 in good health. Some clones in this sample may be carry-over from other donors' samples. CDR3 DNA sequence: TGCAGCGCGCAGGGGTGGAACACTGAAGCTTTCTTT. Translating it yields CSAQGWNTEAFF.